The source of this T cell receptor (beta chain) is a study of blood T cell repertoires in COVID-19. Study-level information: Material from acute and convalescent COVID-19 was sourced from the United States, Italy and Spain.

In the original processing: Estimates of nucleated cell counts were drawn from the amplification of reference gene primers. TCRdb's table, derived via immunoSEQ multiplex PCR, lists solely in-frame clones and lacks some. V and J calls and clone size are copied from that table; D and trimming were computed from the DNA. The repertoire holds around 200,000 clones, with around 85% as singletons. The CDR3 has 13 amino acids. V shed 8 bases and J shed 3 bases, with 12 bases lying between them. Per the germline V gene, CDR1 is MNHEY and CDR2 is SVGAGI. This TCR derives from a middle-aged man with acute or convalescent COVID-19. The sample comprised peripheral blood. The chain combines TRBV6-5 with TRBJ2-3, with D maybe TRBD2 (5 bases). The CDR3 bases are TGTGCCAGCGAACTAGTAGTGACAGATACGCAGTATTTT. Translating gives CASELVVTDTQYF.